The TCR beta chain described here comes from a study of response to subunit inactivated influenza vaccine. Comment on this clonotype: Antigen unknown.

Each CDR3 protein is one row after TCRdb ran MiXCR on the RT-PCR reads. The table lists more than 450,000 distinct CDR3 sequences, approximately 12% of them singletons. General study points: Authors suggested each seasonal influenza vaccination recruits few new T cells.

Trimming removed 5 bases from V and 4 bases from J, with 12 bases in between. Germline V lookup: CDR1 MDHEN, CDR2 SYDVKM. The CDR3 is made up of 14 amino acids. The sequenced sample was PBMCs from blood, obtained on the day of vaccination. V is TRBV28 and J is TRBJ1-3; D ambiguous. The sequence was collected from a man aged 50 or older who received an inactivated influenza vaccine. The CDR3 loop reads CASSPGALGNTIYF. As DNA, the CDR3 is TGTGCCAGCAGTCCGGGAGCCCTCGGAAACACCATATATTTT.